What follows describes a single T cell receptor (beta chain). What it recognizes is unknown. The data were taken from a study of multiple sclerosis patients with progressive multifocal leukoencephalopathy. The study's findings and limits: Expanded clones at PML onset predated and persisted through natalizumab therapy. The findings' link to JC virus versus immunocompromise remained uncertain.

Clones were read by immunoSEQ multiplex PCR, and TCRdb kept only the in-frame ones, dropping some. The sample shows 29,000 or so clones, about nine tenths of them seen only once. Germline V gene sequence: CDR1 SGHAT, CDR2 FQNNGV. The CDR3 extends over 18 amino acids. The germline V and J ends were trimmed by 2 bases and 3 bases, with 23 bases remaining between them. Time point in this sample: roughly 6 months of natalizumab therapy. The receptor was isolated from a human donor with multiple sclerosis. V is TRBV11-2 and J is TRBJ2-7; no definite D call. The sequencing used PBMCs, collected from a patient treated with natalizumab. CDR3 sequence: CASSLRGIQQRPIYEQYF. In nucleotides, the CDR3 is TGTGCCAGCAGCTTAAGAGGTATCCAGCAGCGACCAATCTACGAGCAGTACTTC.